Listed below are T cell receptor beta chains from one sample, sequenced in a study of CD8 T cells in ankylosing spondylitis. TCRdb independently ran MiXCR on the 5' RACE reads; one entry per CDR3 protein. The sample shows more than 100,000 distinct CDR3 sequences, about a sixth of them seen only once. Sequenced: blood, either unsorted or a sorted T cell fraction (not recorded which). The receptors come from a male donor with ankylosing spondylitis. Each CDR3 is given with its conserved first and last residue.

j_call: TRBJ2-1; v_call: TRBV4-1; cdr3_aa: CASSHRIRGQGEYNEQFF
j_call: TRBJ2-7; v_call: TRBV11-2; cdr3_aa: CASSPGRSGVHEQYF
j_call: TRBJ1-5; v_call: TRBV6-1; cdr3_aa: CASSPGLDQPQHF
j_call: TRBJ2-7; v_call: TRBV4-1; cdr3_aa: CASSPGGSPNPYEQYF
j_call: TRBJ2-5; v_call: TRBV12-3/TRBV12-4; cdr3_aa: CASSQGTGRETQYF
j_call: TRBJ1-6; v_call: TRBV2; cdr3_aa: CASSVPDGNSPLHF
j_call: TRBJ2-7; v_call: TRBV12-3/TRBV12-4; cdr3_aa: CASSPRGSFTYEQYF
j_call: TRBJ2-5; v_call: TRBV7-9; cdr3_aa: CASSLVETKETQYF
j_call: TRBJ1-6; v_call: TRBV27; cdr3_aa: CASSFQYNSPLHF
j_call: TRBJ2-2; v_call: TRBV15; cdr3_aa: CATSRGQPMGGGELFF
j_call: TRBJ2-5; v_call: TRBV27; cdr3_aa: CASSFAGEETQYF
j_call: TRBJ2-1; v_call: TRBV12-3/TRBV12-4; cdr3_aa: CASSPGPYNEQFF
j_call: TRBJ2-7; v_call: TRBV27; cdr3_aa: CATLAGEAREQYF
j_call: TRBJ2-3; v_call: TRBV24-1; cdr3_aa: CATSRHGTDTQYF
j_call: TRBJ2-1; v_call: TRBV5-1; cdr3_aa: CASSLRGPFYEQFF
j_call: TRBJ2-3; v_call: TRBV12-3/TRBV12-4; cdr3_aa: CASGGASTDTQYF
j_call: TRBJ1-1; v_call: TRBV29-1; cdr3_aa: CSVTENTEAFF
j_call: TRBJ2-7; v_call: TRBV12-3/TRBV12-4; cdr3_aa: CASSVTYEQYF
j_call: TRBJ2-7; v_call: TRBV27; cdr3_aa: CASSFRQGRYEQYF
j_call: TRBJ2-1; v_call: TRBV7-9; cdr3_aa: CASSSGGRRYNEQFF
j_call: TRBJ2-1; v_call: TRBV29-1; cdr3_aa: CSVETGGLGYEQFF
j_call: TRBJ2-7; v_call: TRBV4-2; cdr3_aa: CASSQTDSTYEQYF
j_call: TRBJ2-1; v_call: TRBV12-3/TRBV12-4; cdr3_aa: CASSPGGPPNEQFF
j_call: TRBJ1-1; v_call: TRBV28; cdr3_aa: CASSLGQLEAFF
j_call: TRBJ1-4; v_call: TRBV27; cdr3_aa: CASRGGANEKLFF
j_call: TRBJ2-5; v_call: TRBV28; cdr3_aa: CASSQRTSGKGWTQYF
j_call: TRBJ2-5; v_call: TRBV5-1; cdr3_aa: CASSLAGRAGETQYF
j_call: TRBJ2-1; v_call: TRBV14; cdr3_aa: CASSQDRGDLYNEQFF
j_call: TRBJ2-2; v_call: TRBV6-1; cdr3_aa: CASDRPGVTGELFF
j_call: TRBJ1-2; v_call: TRBV27; cdr3_aa: CASSLRGEVYGYTF
j_call: TRBJ2-1; v_call: TRBV7-9; cdr3_aa: CASSFSEREFGEQFF
j_call: TRBJ2-1; v_call: TRBV14; cdr3_aa: CASSQAKGPYNEQFF
j_call: TRBJ1-1; v_call: TRBV7-9; cdr3_aa: CASSLGVFRAFF
j_call: TRBJ2-7; v_call: TRBV27; cdr3_aa: CASSLWETGALHEQYF
j_call: TRBJ2-2; v_call: TRBV12-3/TRBV12-4; cdr3_aa: CASRPGVRELFF
j_call: TRBJ2-1; v_call: TRBV7-3; cdr3_aa: CASSLIGVGEQFF
j_call: TRBJ2-2; v_call: TRBV27; cdr3_aa: CASSSPREGVTGELFF
j_call: TRBJ2-2; v_call: TRBV27; cdr3_aa: CASTGADGELFF
j_call: TRBJ1-4; v_call: TRBV9; cdr3_aa: CASSPPGEKLFF
j_call: TRBJ2-1; v_call: TRBV7-8; cdr3_aa: CASSLVKDRSTINEQFF
j_call: TRBJ2-5; v_call: TRBV9; cdr3_aa: CASSQTWETQYF
j_call: TRBJ2-1; v_call: TRBV6-1; cdr3_aa: CASSVGIDEQFF
j_call: TRBJ2-1; v_call: TRBV12-3/TRBV12-4; cdr3_aa: CASSFPPDSSYNEQFF
j_call: TRBJ2-5; v_call: TRBV9; cdr3_aa: CASSQSGTGLGETQYF
j_call: TRBJ1-2; v_call: TRBV28; cdr3_aa: CASSSRAYGYTF
j_call: TRBJ2-6; v_call: TRBV9; cdr3_aa: CASSPSGTSSGANVLTF
j_call: TRBJ2-1; v_call: TRBV7-9; cdr3_aa: CASSLRAGDNEQFF
j_call: TRBJ2-5; v_call: TRBV5-1; cdr3_aa: CASSLGLHQYF
j_call: TRBJ2-1; v_call: TRBV29-1; cdr3_aa: CSVELLERNNEQFF
j_call: TRBJ2-7; v_call: TRBV4-2; cdr3_aa: CASSQGRTSGRSPYEQYF
j_call: TRBJ2-1; v_call: TRBV4-2; cdr3_aa: CASSQDKRPYNEQFF
j_call: TRBJ2-7; v_call: TRBV27; cdr3_aa: CASSWTGTDYYEQYF
j_call: TRBJ2-1; v_call: TRBV28; cdr3_aa: CASRVLAALYNEQFF
j_call: TRBJ1-5; v_call: TRBV20-1; cdr3_aa: CSAPAPRDSNQPQHF